Following are 15 T cell receptor beta chains from one sample sequenced in a study of shared clonotypes between healthy human individuals. Repertoires were generated with immunoSEQ multiplex PCR, while TCRdb's copy carries only in-frame clones and drops some. The sample records some 2.3 million clones, more than 80% being singletons. What was sequenced was naive CD4+ T cells from PBMCs. Subset indicated: CD45RA+ positively selected. Source of these receptors: a man between 18 and 29 years old in good health. Some clones in this sample may be carry-over from other donors' samples.

The rearrangement joins TRBV5-6 to TRBJ1-2, with unresolved D. CDR1 SGHDT and CDR2 YYEEEE come from the germline V gene. There are 14 residues in the CDR3. V was pared by 0 bases and J by 8 bases, with 14 bases between. CDR3 DNA sequence: TGTGCCAGCAGCTTGGCAGACGGGAGAGGGGGCTACACCTTC. Residues: CASSLADGRGGYTF.

The chain uses TRBV28 and TRBJ1-1, with D possibly matching TRBD1 (6 bases). The V gene lost 3 bases and the J gene lost 0 bases, with 11 bases spanning the gap. Germline V lookup: CDR1 MDHEN, CDR2 SYDVKM. The CDR3 extends over 15 amino acids. The CDR3 nucleotides are TGTGCCAGCAGTTTCTCAGGGGCCTTGAACACTGAAGCTTTCTTT. Translated: CASSFSGALNTEAFF. Supplemented by reference TRBV28 and TRBJ1-1, the full variable domain reads DVKVTQSSRYLVKRTGEKVFLECVQDMDHENMFWYRQDPGLGLRLIYFSYDVKMKEKGDIPEGYSVSREKKERFSLILESASTNQTSMYLCASSFSGALNTEAFFGQGTRLTVV.

This chain uses TRBV5-8 with TRBJ2-2; possible D gene TRBD1, 6 bases. The CDR3 has 15 residues. Trimming pared 2 bases from V and 7 bases from J, leaving 15 bases between. CDR1 and CDR2 from the germline V gene are SGHTS and YDEGEE. CDR3: CASSLQGSLSGELFF. In DNA, the CDR3 is TGTGCCAGCAGCTTACAGGGTAGTTTGAGCGGGGAGCTGTTTTTT.

The chain couples TRBV19 to TRBJ2-6; perhaps TRBD2 as D (7 bases). The germline V gene encodes CDR1 LNHDA and CDR2 SQIVND (reference sequence). Trimming left V 9 bases short and J 2 bases short, with 20 bases between. The CDR3 spans 17 residues. The DNA of the CDR3 is TGTGCCAGCCATGGGGGCGGGGGCGCCCCTGGGGCCAACGTCCTGACTTTC. The encoded protein is CASHGGGGAPGANVLTF.

The V gene is TRBV25-1, the J gene TRBJ2-1, with D perhaps TRBD2 (5 bases). Trimming cost V 3 bases and J 7 bases, with 13 bases left between them. CDR3 size: 14 residues. Germline V gene sequence: CDR1 MGHDK, CDR2 SYGVNS. The CDR3 sequence: CASSDFSRGNEQFF. The CDR3 DNA is TGTGCCAGCAGTGACTTCTCGAGAGGGAATGAGCAGTTCTTC.

The chain has TRBV6-4 and TRBJ1-2, with D possibly matching TRBD1 (5 bases). The CDR3 is 12 residues long. Trimming removed 4 bases from V and 3 bases from J, with 6 bases in between. Germline lookup yields CDR1 MRHNA and CDR2 SNTAGT. CDR3 region: CASSGGHYGYTF. The DNA for the CDR3 is TGTGCCAGCAGTGGGGGCCACTATGGCTACACCTTC.

The count of this clone is one. The gene calls are TRBV5-1 and TRBJ2-7; the D gene is possibly TRBD2 (5 bases). This CDR3 is 15 amino acids long. Germline V gives CDR1 SGHRS, CDR2 YFSETQ. Trimming removed 4 bases from V and 2 bases from J, with 16 bases in between. In nucleotides, the CDR3 is TGCGCCAGCAGCGGACTGGGCAGGCGTACCTACGAGCAGTACTTC. Translation: CASSGLGRRTYEQYF.

This chain joins TRBV7-8 and TRBJ2-3, with unresolved D. There are 15 residues in the CDR3. Germline V lookup: CDR1 SGHVS, CDR2 FQNEAQ. Trimming took 5 bases from V and 6 from J, leaving 18 bases between them. CDR3 protein: CASSRPKLSQDTQYF. CDR3 DNA sequence: TGTGCCAGCAGCCGACCAAAACTTAGCCAGGATACGCAGTATTTT.

The chain couples TRBV7-2 to TRBJ1-4; 7 bases are shared with TRBD1. The CDR3 totals 15 residues. Germline V gene data show CDR1 as SGHTA and CDR2 as FQGNSA. V dropped 5 bases and J dropped 7; count of bases not matched to a gene: 10. The CDR3 here is CASSPSGQPFEKLFF. The CDR3 DNA follows: TGTGCCAGCAGCCCCTCGGGACAGCCTTTTGAAAAACTGTTTTTT.

The chain couples TRBV4-1 to TRBJ2-1; TRBD1 matches at 10 bases. Trimming cost V 2 bases and J 6 bases; bases outside gene matches: 10. The germline V gene encodes CDR1 MGHRA and CDR2 YSYEKL. This CDR3 contains 17 residues. The CDR3, as DNA: TGCGCCAGCAGCCAACGCCATACCGGGACAGGGGTCAATGAGCAGTTCTTC. Translating gives CASSQRHTGTGVNEQFF.

The chain uses TRBV19 and TRBJ2-5; D is perhaps TRBD1 (5 bases). From germline, CDR1 is LNHDA and CDR2 SQIVND (reference sequence). The ends were cut back, 5 bases at V and 5 bases at J, with 15 bases in the middle. This CDR3 comprises 14 residues. This chain's CDR3 is CASSWTRAKETQYF. The CDR3 region has the DNA TGTGCCAGTAGTTGGACACGAGCGAAGGAGACCCAGTACTTC.

The CDR3 here is CASSFAGGRSYEQYF. The CDR3 nucleotides are TGTGCCAGCAGTTTCGCAGGGGGCCGCTCCTACGAGCAGTACTTC. The chain combines TRBV5-4 with TRBJ2-7, with 8 nucleotides matching TRBD1. The J segment lost 0 bases and the V segment lost 5 bases, leaving 7 bases of the junction unmatched. Germline loops: CDR1 SGHNT, CDR2 YYREEE (reference sequence). This CDR3 spans 15 amino acids.

This rearrangement joins TRBV5-1 to TRBJ2-1, with D maybe TRBD1 (5 bases). Germline values: CDR1 SGHRS, CDR2 YFSETQ. This CDR3 region has 15 residues. V lost 3 bases to trimming and J lost 9 bases, with 19 bases between them. Here the CDR3 reads CASSWGRRGEAEQFF. For the CDR3, the DNA is TGCGCCAGCAGCTGGGGCCGAAGGGGCGAGGCTGAGCAGTTCTTC.

This chain uses TRBV5-1 with TRBJ2-3, with unresolved D. The CDR3 is made up of 14 amino acids. Germline CDR1 reads SGHRS; CDR2 reads YFSETQ. Trimming cost V 4 bases and J 6 bases, with 15 bases left between them. CDR3 sequence (DNA): TGCGCCAGCAGCAGACGCCGTTTCGGGGATACGCAGTATTTT. Translated, it gives CASSRRRFGDTQYF.

The chain uses TRBV9 and TRBJ1-3, with TRBD1 as a possible D gene (5 bases). Germline values: CDR1 SGDLS, CDR2 YYNGEE. Trimming cost V 1 base and J 4 bases, with 15 bases left between them. The CDR3 loop spans 16 amino acids. DNA of the CDR3: TGTGCCAGCAGCGTATTGGGGGGGTCGAAGGGAAACACCATATATTTT. Residues: CASSVLGGSKGNTIYF. Full variable domain (missing parts from reference TRBV9 and TRBJ1-3): DSGVTQTPKHLITATGQRVTLRCSPRSGDLSVYWYQQSLDQGLQFLIQYYNGEERAKGNILERFSAQQFPDLHSELNLSSLELGDSALYFCASSVLGGSKGNTIYFGEGSWLTVV.